This passage covers 3 T cell receptor beta chains from one sample sequenced in a study of tumor-infiltrating lymphocytes in primary liver carcinoma. With a constant-region primer, TCR beta cDNA was made from around 530 ng of total RNA. Library construction for TCR beta comprised three nested multiplex PCR rounds performed with slightly modified ARM-PCR. A C-beta reverse primer was combined with TRBV1-TRBV30 forward primers in the first two PCR rounds, and each round had around 11 cycles. MiXCR, applied by TCRdb to the multiplex PCR reads, yields one record per CDR3 protein. The sample contains 100,000 to 120,000 distinct CDR3 sequences, roughly 80% of which appear only once. Bulk tissue was left unsorted, and RNA and DNA were co-extracted from about 20-30 mg of it. The sample consisted of liver tumor tissue from sampling region 3. Indicated subset: tumor region T3, left-lateral pole. These receptors all come from a man aged 40-49 years with primary liver carcinoma and hepatitis B virus infection.

The chain recombines TRBV11-2 with TRBJ2-3; weak D call: TRBD2 (6 bases). Germline CDR1 and CDR2: SGHAT and FQNNGV. This CDR3 has 15 amino acids. The CDR3 DNA follows: TGTGTCAGTAGCTTAGAGGGGAGGAGGTCAGATACGCAGTATTTT. It encodes CVSSLEGRRSDTQYF.

The V gene is TRBV14, the J gene TRBJ2-1; 7 nucleotides match TRBD2. The trim removed 9 bases at V and 5 bases at J, leaving 16 bases unmatched. The CDR3 is 16 residues long. Germline V gene data show CDR1 as SGHDN and CDR2 as FVKESK. In DNA, the CDR3 is TGTGCCAGGAGTGCCTTAGCGGGTTGGCTAAACAATGAGCAGTTCTTC. As protein: CARSALAGWLNNEQFF.

V usage is TRBV5-1 and J usage is TRBJ1-1, with a possible D match to TRBD1 (6 bases). This CDR3 has 15 amino acids. Trimming shortened V by 9 bases and J by 3 bases, and 21 bases separated the two germline ends. Germline V gene sequence: CDR1 SGHRS, CDR2 YFSETQ. The CDR3 loop is CATSVNRVTDTEAFF. DNA for the CDR3: TGCGCCACTAGCGTAAACAGGGTGACGGACACTGAAGCTTTCTTT.